The 29 T cell receptor beta chains presented below share a single source sample, sequenced in a study of blood T cell repertoires in COVID-19. Profiling relied on immunoSEQ multiplex PCR, and the TCRdb table lists in-frame clones only, not all of them. The repertoire holds 200,000 to 250,000 clones, with 75% to 90% as singletons. The material sequenced was PBMCs or T cells enriched from blood (not recorded which). Receptors were obtained from a man in his forties who had recovered from COVID-19.

The genes are TRBV7-3 and TRBJ2-1, with D tentatively TRBD1 (6 bases). This CDR3 has 14 amino acids. Germline assignment: CDR1 SGHTA and CDR2 FQGTGA. V was shortened by 5 bases and J by 2 bases, with 10 bases between the two germline ends. CDR3 amino acids: CASSEGHAYNEQFF. CDR3 bases: TGTGCCAGCAGCGAGGGACACGCCTACAATGAGCAGTTCTTC.

V usage is TRBV15 and J usage is TRBJ1-3, with 10 bases aligning to TRBD1. The germline V gene has CDR1 LNHNV and CDR2 YYDKDF (reference sequence). With V trimmed by 0 bases and J by 4 bases, 3 bases remained unmatched. This CDR3 is 16 amino acids long. CDR3 residues: CATSRDRTGGGNTIYF. The CDR3 DNA reads as TGTGCCACCAGCAGAGATAGGACAGGGGGGGGAAACACCATATATTTT.

The chain has TRBV12-3 or TRBV12-4 and TRBJ1-1; tentatively, D is TRBD1 (5 bases). The CDR3 has 11 amino acids. V was shortened by 3 bases and J by 11 bases, with 10 bases between the two germline ends. Here the CDR3 reads CASSFAGYAFF. CDR3 coding DNA: TGTGCCAGCAGTTTTGCAGGGTACGCTTTCTTT.

The chain has TRBV9 and TRBJ1-3; D may be TRBD1 (6 bases). CDR1 SGDLS and CDR2 YYNGEE come from the germline V gene. V was shortened by 0 bases and J by 2 bases, with 6 bases between the two germline ends. The CDR3 has 14 amino acids. CDR3 region: CASSVDRAGNTIYF. The CDR3 DNA reads as TGTGCCAGCAGCGTAGACAGGGCTGGAAACACCATATATTTT.

This chain uses TRBV11-2 with TRBJ2-2; TRBD2 agrees at 9 bases. Trimming cost V 5 bases and J 6 bases; bases outside gene matches: 7. Germline V gives CDR1 SGHAT, CDR2 FQNNGV. The CDR3 has 15 amino acids. The CDR3 here is CASSATSGSAGELFF. CDR3 coding DNA: TGTGCCAGCAGCGCGACTAGCGGAAGTGCCGGGGAGCTGTTTTTT.

The table lists this clone with a count of one. The J gene is TRBJ2-3, the V gene TRBV5-5, with TRBD1 matching 7 bases. With V trimmed by 4 bases and J by 1 base, 3 bases remained unmatched. Germline assignment: CDR1 SGHKS and CDR2 YYEKEE (reference sequence). The CDR3 covers 14 residues. CDR3 amino acids: CASSRGQGTDTQYF. In DNA, the CDR3 is TGTGCCAGCAGCCGAGGACAGGGCACAGATACGCAGTATTTT. Complete variable domain (other parts from reference TRBV5-5 and TRBJ2-3): DAGVTQSPTHLIKTRGQQVTLRCSPISGHKSVSWYQQVLGQGPQFIFQYYEKEERGRGNFPDRFSARQFPNYSSELNVNALLLGDSALYLCASSRGQGTDTQYFGPGTRLTVL.

V and J are TRBV28 and TRBJ1-4; no firm D call. The CDR3 spans 13 residues. Germline CDR1 is MDHEN and CDR2 is SYDVKM. Trimming stripped 7 bases from V and 9 bases from J, with 15 bases between. The CDR3 DNA sequence: TGTGCCAGCACCGTGGAGTTTACTAAAAAACTGTTTTTT. Protein: CASTVEFTKKLFF.

Concerning this clone itself: A single base separates this from a much larger clone, so it may be a read error. Distinct nucleotide sequences in the sample also encode this CDR3. This rearrangement joins TRBV18 to TRBJ2-2, with 13 bases that match TRBD2. J was trimmed by 5 bases and V by 3 bases; bases with no gene match: 0. This CDR3 is built from 15 residues. Germline assignment: CDR1 KGHSH and CDR2 LQKENI. The CDR3 DNA reads as TGTGCCAGCTCACCGGGACTAGCGGGAACCGGGGAGCTGTTTTTT. Encoded protein: CASSPGLAGTGELFF.

The chain carries TRBV19 and TRBJ1-5, with 9 positions matching TRBD1. Trimming cost V 5 bases and J 6 bases; bases outside gene matches: 8. The CDR3 consists of 15 residues. Germline V lookup: CDR1 LNHDA, CDR2 SQIVND (reference sequence). The CDR3 DNA follows: TGTGCCAGTAGTCCGACGACAGGGGGAAGTCAGCCCCAGCATTTT. Translating it yields CASSPTTGGSQPQHF.

V gene TRBV10-2 combines with J gene TRBJ2-7; 12 bases match TRBD2. With V trimmed by 4 bases and J by 4 bases, 2 bases remained unmatched. Germline CDR1 is WSHSY and CDR2 is SAAADI. The CDR3 runs to 14 residues. The CDR3 nucleotides read TGCGCCAGCAGTGGACTAGCGGGAGCATACGAGCAGTACTTC. It translates to CASSGLAGAYEQYF.

The chain uses TRBV3-1 (or the pseudogene TRBV3-2) and TRBJ2-7, with D perhaps TRBD2 (6 bases). Germline V gene sequence: CDR1 LGHDT, CDR2 YNNKEL (reference sequence). Between the trimmed V and J ends, which lost 0 bases and 2 bases, there was a span of 11 bases. CDR3 length: 15 amino acids. CDR3 bases: TGTGCCAGCAGCCAAGATCCGGGGGAGCCCTACGAGCAGTACTTC. Translation gives CASSQDPGEPYEQYF.

The rearrangement uses TRBV27 and TRBJ2-1; D unresolved. The CDR3 covers 15 residues. Per the germline V gene, CDR1 is MNHEY and CDR2 is SMNVEV (reference sequence). V was clipped by 2 bases and J by 2 bases, with 10 bases between them. CDR3: CASSLRSATYNEQFF. The CDR3 bases are TGTGCCAGCAGTTTAAGGAGTGCAACCTACAATGAGCAGTTCTTC.

The rearrangement uses TRBV2 and TRBJ1-2; 7 bases are shared with TRBD1. V was pared by 6 bases and J by 6 bases, with 4 bases of the junction left unmatched. The CDR3 is made up of 12 amino acids. Germline assignment: CDR1 SNHLY and CDR2 FYNNEI. As DNA, the CDR3 is TGTGCCAGCAGCCGGGACAGAGATGGCTACACCTTC. This encodes CASSRDRDGYTF.

This rearrangement joins TRBV2 to TRBJ2-2, with 8 positions matching TRBD2. Germline-derived CDR1 and CDR2 are SNHLY and FYNNEI. This CDR3 is 17 amino acids long. Losses at the gene ends were 4 bases for V and 3 bases for J; bases not matched to a gene: 10. The CDR3 DNA reads as TGTGCCAGCAGTGGCGGGAGGCCCATTGCGGACACCGGGGAGCTGTTTTTT. It is translated as CASSGGRPIADTGELFF.

The chain combines TRBV12-3 or TRBV12-4 with TRBJ2-1; D uncertain. The ends were cut back, 5 bases at V and 5 bases at J, with 10 bases in the middle. The CDR3 is 13 amino acids. CDR3 residues: CASSPQKNNEQFF. The CDR3 nucleotides are TGTGCCAGCAGTCCCCAGAAAAACAATGAGCAGTTCTTC.

This sequence joins TRBV30 and TRBJ2-4; 8 bases are shared with TRBD1. Per the germline V gene, CDR1 is GTSNPN and CDR2 is SVGIG (reference sequence). The CDR3 extends over 18 amino acids. Trimming cost V 0 bases and J 0 bases; bases outside gene matches: 10. CDR3 DNA: TGTGCCTGGAGTGTTGGGGACAGGTCCATTCTAGCCAAAAACATTCAGTACTTC. This translates into CAWSVGDRSILAKNIQYF.

This chain connects TRBV5-5 to TRBJ2-5; TRBD1 matches at 11 bases. Unmatched junction bases numbered 9, after V lost 0 bases and J lost 5 bases. The CDR3 is made up of 17 amino acids. CDR1 and CDR2 (germline): SGHKS, YYEKEE (reference sequence). In nucleotides, the CDR3 is TGTGCCAGCAGCTTGGTGGTTGGACAGGGGGCGCAGGAGACCCAGTACTTC. This translates into CASSLVVGQGAQETQYF.

The rearrangement uses TRBV15 and TRBJ2-7; TRBD1 is a possible D gene (5 bases). The V end lost 0 bases, the J end lost 3 bases, and 15 bases lay between the germline ends. CDR3 length: 16 amino acids. CDR1 is LNHNV and CDR2 is YYDKDF in the germline V gene (reference sequence). CDR3 in DNA: TGTGCCACCAGCAGAGATCGTCGGCAGGGTCTCTACGAGCAGTACTTC. As protein: CATSRDRRQGLYEQYF.

The chain couples TRBV14 to TRBJ1-2, with D perhaps matching TRBD1 (5 bases). Trimming left V 2 bases short and J 4 bases short, with 8 bases between. Germline V CDR1 and CDR2: SGHDN, FVKESK. This CDR3 is 13 amino acids long. The CDR3 DNA reads TGTGCCAGCAGCCAACAGGGAGGCTATGGCTACACCTTC. It is translated as CASSQQGGYGYTF.

This sequence joins TRBV3-1 (or the pseudogene TRBV3-2) and TRBJ1-1; D is undetermined. CDR1 LGHDT and CDR2 YNNKEL come from the germline V gene (reference sequence). The CDR3 is 16 amino acids. V lost 3 bases and J 6 bases, leaving 20 bases between the germline ends. The CDR3 is CASSQIPGVAVPEAFF. In DNA form, the CDR3 reads TGTGCCAGCAGCCAGATCCCCGGGGTGGCGGTTCCTGAAGCTTTCTTT.

The sample holds a few counts of this clone. The chain recombines TRBV2 with TRBJ1-5, with a possible D match to TRBD1 (6 bases). Germline V gene lookup returns CDR1 SNHLY and CDR2 FYNNEI. The CDR3 runs to 16 residues. The V and J ends lost 5 bases and 3 bases respectively, with 17 bases between them. CDR3 region: CASSIRSRQDNQPQHF. CDR3 nucleotides: TGTGCCAGCAGTATCCGATCCCGACAGGACAATCAGCCCCAGCATTTT. Together with reference TRBV2 and TRBJ1-5, the CDR3 gives the full variable domain: EPEVTQTPSHQVTQMGQEVILRCVPISNHLYFYWYRQILGQKVEFLVSFYNNEISEKSEIFDDQFSVERPDGSNFTLKIRSTKLEDSAMYFCASSIRSRQDNQPQHFGDGTRLSIL.

The chain couples TRBV24-1 to TRBJ2-3; 10 nucleotides align to TRBD2. Germline CDR1 and CDR2: KGHDR and SFDVKD. V lost 4 bases to trimming and J lost 2 bases; unmatched junction nucleotides: 5. CDR3 length equals 16 residues. DNA of the CDR3: TGTGCCACCAGTGAAAGAGCGGGGGGGGACACAGATACGCAGTATTTT. It codes for CATSERAGGDTDTQYF.

The rearrangement uses TRBV30 and TRBJ1-5, with a weak D call TRBD1 (6 bases). Germline V gene data show CDR1 as GTSNPN and CDR2 as SVGIG (reference sequence). The CDR3 spans 15 residues. V lost 1 base, J lost 3 bases, and 13 bases lay in between. The CDR3 region has the DNA TGTGCCTGGAGTGAGCTGACAGGTTTCAATCAGCCCCAGCATTTT. It encodes CAWSELTGFNQPQHF.

This clone was counted a few times. The genes are TRBV30 and TRBJ2-3; TRBD1 is a possible D gene (6 bases). This CDR3 is built from 14 residues. V lost 2 bases, J lost 7 bases, and 16 bases lay in between. Germline lookup yields CDR1 GTSNPN and CDR2 SVGIG (reference sequence). DNA of the CDR3: TGTGCCTGGAGTCGAACAGGGTTTTGGAATACGCAGTATTTT. Amino acid sequence: CAWSRTGFWNTQYF.

The gene calls are TRBV7-3 and TRBJ1-4; D is possibly TRBD1 (5 bases). The CDR3 extends over 15 amino acids. V was shortened by 4 bases and J by 6 bases, with 15 bases between the two germline ends. Per germline, CDR1 SGHTA and CDR2 FQGTGA. The CDR3 spells CASSSPTVYYEKLFF. The DNA of the CDR3 is TGTGCCAGCAGCTCGCCGACAGTTTATTATGAAAAACTGTTTTTT.

The V gene is TRBV4-1, the J gene TRBJ1-1; D unclear. The germline V and J ends were trimmed by 0 bases and 0 bases, with 8 bases remaining between them. The CDR3 runs to 15 residues. Germline CDR1 reads MGHRA; CDR2 reads YSYEKL. CDR3 sequence: CASSQDGEVNTEAFF. In DNA form, the CDR3 reads TGCGCCAGCAGCCAAGATGGGGAGGTGAACACTGAAGCTTTCTTT.

This clone was observed a single time. The chain couples TRBV4-1 to TRBJ1-2; 9 bases are a match to TRBD1. V lost 1 base to trimming and J lost 8 bases; unmatched junction nucleotides: 8. The CDR3 consists of 15 residues. Germline values: CDR1 MGHRA, CDR2 YSYEKL. The CDR3 is CASSQAGGQGKGYTF. In DNA form, the CDR3 reads TGCGCCAGCAGCCAAGCTGGGGGACAGGGAAAGGGCTACACCTTC.

The CDR3 bases are TGTGCCAGCAGCACCCTAGGTGAAGTGGGGCCCTACGAGCAGTACTTC. The encoded protein is CASSTLGEVGPYEQYF. This rearrangement joins TRBV7-8 to TRBJ2-7; tentatively, D is TRBD1 (5 bases). Trimming stripped 5 bases from V and 2 bases from J, with 19 bases between. The CDR3 spans 16 residues. The V gene's germline CDR1 is SGHVS and CDR2 FQNEAQ.

The chain combines TRBV19 with TRBJ1-2; D is unclear. The V and J ends lost 1 base and 4 bases respectively, with 13 bases between them. Germline loops: CDR1 LNHDA, CDR2 SQIVND (reference sequence). This CDR3 has 15 amino acids. The CDR3: CASSIALLSLYGYTF. For the CDR3, the DNA is TGTGCCAGTAGTATAGCCCTCTTATCCCTCTATGGCTACACCTTC.